The clone carrying this TCR beta chain came up many times. Its specificity is unknown. The V end lost 2 bases, the J end lost 6 bases, and 14 bases lay between the germline ends. In germline, CDR1 is DFQATT, CDR2 SNEGSKA (reference sequence). CDR3 length equals 14 residues. Amplification of TCR beta CDR3 regions used RNA as the template. In the first-round RT-PCR of the TCR CDR3, the HTBI primer set was used. TCRdb used MiXCR to reprocess the multiplex PCR reads, holding one entry per CDR3 protein. Of under 350,000 distinct CDR3 sequences listed, approximately 15% are singletons. This specimen comes from a study of T cells in Graves' hyperthyroidism and ophthalmopathy. For ophthalmopathy patients, the Clinical Activity Score was at least 3 and the NOSPECS grade at least 4; duration was under 3 months. Exclusions: uncontrolled infection, other autoimmune disease, pregnancy, lactation. Findings and limits, study-wide: Ophthalmopathy stood apart from stable hyperthyroidism in a 13 V-J model. Blood also carried most thyroid clonotypes expanded above 0.001.

This clonotype was sampled from a woman aged 60-75 years with Graves' ophthalmopathy. Sequenced input: blood. This sequence joins TRBV20-1 and TRBJ1-5; D possibly corresponds to TRBD1 (5 bases). The CDR3 region has the DNA TGCAGTGCTAGAACAGGCAGGGTAGGTCAGCCCCAGCATTTT. It specifies CSARTGRVGQPQHF.